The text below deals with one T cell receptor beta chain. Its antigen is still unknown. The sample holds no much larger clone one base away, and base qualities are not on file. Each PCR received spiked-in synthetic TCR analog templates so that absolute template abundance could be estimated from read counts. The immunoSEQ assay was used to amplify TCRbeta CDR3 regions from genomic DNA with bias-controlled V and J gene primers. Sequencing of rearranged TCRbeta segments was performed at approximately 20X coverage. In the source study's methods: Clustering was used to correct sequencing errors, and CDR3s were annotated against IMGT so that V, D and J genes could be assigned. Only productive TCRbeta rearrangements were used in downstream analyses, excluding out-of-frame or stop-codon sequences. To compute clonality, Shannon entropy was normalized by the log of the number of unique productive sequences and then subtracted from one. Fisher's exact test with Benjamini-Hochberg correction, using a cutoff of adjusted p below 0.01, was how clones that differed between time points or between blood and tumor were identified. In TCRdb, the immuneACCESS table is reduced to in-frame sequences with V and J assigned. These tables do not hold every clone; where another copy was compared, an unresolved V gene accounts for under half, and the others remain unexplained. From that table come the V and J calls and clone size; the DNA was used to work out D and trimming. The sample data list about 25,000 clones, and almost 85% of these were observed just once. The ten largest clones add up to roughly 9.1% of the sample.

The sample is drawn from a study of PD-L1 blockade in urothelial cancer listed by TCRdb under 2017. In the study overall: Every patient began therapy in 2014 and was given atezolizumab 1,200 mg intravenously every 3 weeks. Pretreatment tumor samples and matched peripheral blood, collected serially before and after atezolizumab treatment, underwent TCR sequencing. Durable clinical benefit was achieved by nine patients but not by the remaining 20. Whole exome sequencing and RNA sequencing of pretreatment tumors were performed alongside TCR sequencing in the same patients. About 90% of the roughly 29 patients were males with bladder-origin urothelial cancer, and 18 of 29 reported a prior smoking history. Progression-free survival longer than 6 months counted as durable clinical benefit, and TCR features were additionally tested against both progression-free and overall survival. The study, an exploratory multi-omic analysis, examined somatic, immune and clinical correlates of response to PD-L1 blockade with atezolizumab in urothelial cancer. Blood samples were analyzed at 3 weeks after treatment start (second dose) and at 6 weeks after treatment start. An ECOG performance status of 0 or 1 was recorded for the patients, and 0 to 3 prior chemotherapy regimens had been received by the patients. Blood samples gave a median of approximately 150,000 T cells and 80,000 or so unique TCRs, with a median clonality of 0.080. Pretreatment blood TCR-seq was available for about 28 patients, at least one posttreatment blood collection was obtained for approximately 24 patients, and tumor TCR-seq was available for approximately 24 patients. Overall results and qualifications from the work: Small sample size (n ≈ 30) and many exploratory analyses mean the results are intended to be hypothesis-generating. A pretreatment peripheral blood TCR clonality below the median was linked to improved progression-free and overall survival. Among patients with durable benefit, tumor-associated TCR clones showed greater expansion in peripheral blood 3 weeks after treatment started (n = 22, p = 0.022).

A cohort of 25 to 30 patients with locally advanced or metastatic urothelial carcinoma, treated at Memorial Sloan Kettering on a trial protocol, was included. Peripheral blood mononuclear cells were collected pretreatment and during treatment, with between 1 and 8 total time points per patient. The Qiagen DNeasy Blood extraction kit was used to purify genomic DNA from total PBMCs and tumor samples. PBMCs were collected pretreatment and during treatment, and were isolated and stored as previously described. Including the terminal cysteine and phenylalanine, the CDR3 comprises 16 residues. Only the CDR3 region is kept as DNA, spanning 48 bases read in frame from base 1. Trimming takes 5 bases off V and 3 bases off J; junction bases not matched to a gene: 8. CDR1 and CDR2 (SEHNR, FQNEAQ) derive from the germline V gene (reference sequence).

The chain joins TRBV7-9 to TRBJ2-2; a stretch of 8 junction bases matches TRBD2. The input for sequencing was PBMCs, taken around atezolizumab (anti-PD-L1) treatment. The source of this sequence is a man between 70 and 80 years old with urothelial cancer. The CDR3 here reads CASSPLGGGDTGELFF. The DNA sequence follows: TGTGCCAGCAGCCCCCTCGGGGGGGGCGACACCGGGGAGCTGTTTTTT.